The 4 T cell receptor beta chains given below trace back to one sample, sequenced in a study of CD8 T cells in ankylosing spondylitis. TCRdb re-called the 5' RACE reads with MiXCR, one entry per CDR3 protein. The sample holds 220,000 or so distinct CDR3 sequences; about 10% are singletons and the top ten take 21%. What was sequenced was blood, either unsorted or a sorted T cell fraction (not recorded which). The receptors stem from a male donor with ankylosing spondylitis or in good health (not recorded which).

This clonotype was recorded at least ten times. The J gene is TRBJ2-3, the V gene TRBV20-1; TRBD1 might be the D (6 bases). Germline V gives CDR1 DFQATT, CDR2 SNEGSKA (reference sequence). The CDR3 runs 13 residues. V was shortened by 3 bases and J by 9 bases, with 16 bases between the two germline ends. CDR3 nucleotides: TGCAGTGCTAGTGGTATGGGGGCCGAAACGCAGTATTTT. This translates into CSASGMGAETQYF.

In its sample, this clonotype was seen a few times. The rearrangement uses TRBV5-4 and TRBJ2-5, with D possibly being TRBD1 (7 bases). CDR1 is SGHNT and CDR2 is YYREEE in the germline V gene (reference sequence). V was clipped by 4 bases and J by 5 bases, with 15 bases between them. The CDR3 spans 14 residues. CDR3 DNA sequence: TGTGCCAGCAGCAACACAGGGGCGGGGGAGACCCAGTACTTC. Encoded protein: CASSNTGAGETQYF.

This clonotype was picked up many times. The rearrangement links TRBV6-5 to TRBJ2-2; D is uncertain. V was clipped by 0 bases and J by 4 bases, with 15 bases between them. The CDR3 contains 17 residues. In germline, CDR1 is MNHEY, CDR2 SVGAGI. The CDR3 DNA is TGTGCCAGCAGTTACTCACCCCTTTTCCAGGCCACCGGGGAGCTGTTTTTT. It yields the protein CASSYSPLFQATGELFF.

There are many counts of this clonotype. The rearrangement joins TRBV9 to TRBJ2-7; 9 bases align to TRBD1. The CDR3 runs 15 residues. Per the germline V gene, CDR1 is SGDLS and CDR2 is YYNGEE. J was trimmed by 2 bases and V by 0 bases; bases with no gene match: 3. CDR3 DNA: TGTGCCAGCAGCGTAGACGGGACAGGGACCTACGAGCAGTACTTC. Its protein is CASSVDGTGTYEQYF.